This T cell receptor (beta chain) was sequenced for a study of blood T cells in healthy people across ages. Broader study findings: Both higher diversity and more naive CD4+ cells marked long-lived donors when set against aged donors.

This clonotype was detected a few times. Its antigen remains unknown. The V end lost 4 bases, the J end lost 0 bases, and 9 bases lay between the germline ends. Per the germline V gene, CDR1 is MNHEY and CDR2 is SVGAGI. The CDR3 length is 14 residues. Together with a sample-barcoded 5' primer, a J-beta primer mix was included in a second PCR lasting about 7 to 11 cycles. TCRdb fed the 5' RACE reads into MiXCR, producing one record per CDR3 protein. The sample contains around 780,000 distinct CDR3 sequences, about 26% of which appear only once. This same sample was also taken into another study, of T cells of mothers and their children.

Input material: blood. The sequence was obtained from a boy aged 5-17 years in good health. The chain couples TRBV6-5 to TRBJ2-5; D might be TRBD1 or TRBD2, each matching 5 bases. DNA of the CDR3: TGTGCCAGCAGTTCGGTGGGGGACCAAGAGACCCAGTACTTC. Translated, it gives CASSSVGDQETQYF.